This record looks at one T cell receptor beta chain sequence and its context. Its antigen is as yet unknown. This CDR3 spans 14 amino acids. V lost 4 bases, J lost 3 bases, and 12 bases lay in between. Looked up from germline, CDR1 is MDHEN and CDR2 is SYDVKM. This entry belongs to a study of identical twins. TCRdb independently ran MiXCR on the 5' RACE reads; one entry per CDR3 protein. Among some 560,000 distinct CDR3 sequences listed, around a tenth were seen once. Study-wide findings and caveats: Alpha sequences out of frame and shared by twins had excess low generation probability. In beta out-of-frame sequences, the excess sharing between twins was weaker.

This sample was also put to use in a study of yellow fever vaccine responses in identical twins.

The receptor's source is a woman aged 18 to 35 in good health. Sample: PBMCs. This chain uses TRBV28 with TRBJ1-1, with TRBD1 as a possible D gene (6 bases). The CDR3 region has the DNA TGTGCCAGCAGTTCTCCCGGGACATACACTGAAGCTTTCTTT. This codes for CASSSPGTYTEAFF.